What follows are 10 T cell receptor beta chains derived from one specimen sequenced in a study of T cell clones after liver transplantation. Sequencing was performed with immunoSEQ multiplex PCR; in TCRdb, only in-frame clones are kept and a portion is missing. The table records more than 95,000 clones, approximately 85% of them present only once. The sequencing used CD4+ T cells from blood, collected before liver transplant. Receptors were obtained from a human donor who received a liver transplant.

This clone was observed a handful of times. This sequence joins TRBV7-8 and TRBJ2-4; tentatively, D is TRBD1 or TRBD2 (7 bases each). The germline V gene encodes CDR1 SGHVS and CDR2 FQNEAQ. V lost 2 bases to trimming and J lost 6 bases, with 17 bases between them. The CDR3 has 16 amino acids. DNA for the CDR3: TGTGCCAGCAGCTTATCATCCAGGGGGGGCACAAACATTCAGTACTTC. Protein product: CASSLSSRGGTNIQYF.

The chain uses TRBV18 and TRBJ2-5; 8 positions agree with TRBD2. V lost 2 bases, J lost 5 bases, and 10 bases stayed unmatched. Germline-derived CDR1 and CDR2 are KGHSH and LQKENI. This CDR3 region has 16 residues. The CDR3 reads CASSPIPGGLSETQYF. In nucleotides, the CDR3 is TGTGCCAGCTCACCAATTCCGGGGGGGCTCTCTGAGACCCAGTACTTC.

The V gene is TRBV19, the J gene TRBJ2-1; no firm D call. Trimming pared 1 base from V and 0 bases from J, leaving 13 bases between. CDR1 is LNHDA and CDR2 is SQIVND in the germline V gene (reference sequence). This CDR3 spans 17 amino acids. The CDR3 sequence: CASSIGGFRSSYNEQFF. The CDR3 nucleotides read TGTGCCAGTAGTATAGGTGGCTTCCGCAGCTCCTACAATGAGCAGTTCTTC. The whole variable domain, remainder taken from reference TRBV19 and TRBJ2-1, is DGGITQSPKYLFRKEGQNVTLSCEQNLNHDAMYWYRQDPGQGLRLIYYSQIVNDFQKGDIAEGYSVSREKKESFPLTVTSAQKNPTAFYLCASSIGGFRSSYNEQFFGPGTRLTVL.

V is TRBV7-6 and J is TRBJ2-3; 7 bases map to TRBD1. The CDR3 loop spans 17 amino acids. J was trimmed by 2 bases and V by 5 bases; bases with no gene match: 13. Germline V gene data show CDR1 as SGHVS and CDR2 as FNYEAQ. CDR3 bases: TGTGCCAGCAGCCGTAATTCCGGGACAGTCCTCACAGATACGCAGTATTTT. Its protein is CASSRNSGTVLTDTQYF.

The chain uses TRBV27 and TRBJ1-5, with TRBD1 as a possible D gene (6 bases). Trimming left V 2 bases short and J 2 bases short, with 13 bases between. The CDR3 length is 16 residues. Germline assignment: CDR1 MNHEY and CDR2 SMNVEV (reference sequence). This CDR3 reads CASSLGGALGNQPQHF. CDR3 DNA sequence: TGTGCCAGCAGTTTAGGGGGGGCGCTTGGCAATCAGCCCCAGCATTTT.

This rearrangement joins TRBV5-1 to TRBJ2-1; 13 bases map to TRBD2. The trim removed 0 bases at V and 8 bases at J, leaving 2 bases unmatched. This CDR3 contains 15 residues. Germline values: CDR1 SGHRS, CDR2 YFSETQ. The CDR3 region has the DNA TGCGCCAGCAGCTTGGGACTAGCGGGAGGCTATGAGCAGTTCTTC. It yields the protein CASSLGLAGGYEQFF.

The chain recombines TRBV18 with TRBJ2-7; 12 nucleotides match TRBD2. V trimming: 8 bases; J trimming: 2 bases; junction bases outside the gene matches: 10. This CDR3 has 16 amino acids. In germline, CDR1 is KGHSH, CDR2 LQKENI. The CDR3 sequence: CASTWTSGMRTYEQYF. CDR3 DNA: TGTGCCAGCACTTGGACTAGCGGGATGCGGACCTACGAGCAGTACTTC. The whole variable domain, remainder taken from reference TRBV18 and TRBJ2-7, is NAGVMQNPRHLVRRRGQEARLRCSPMKGHSHVYWYRQLPEEGLKFMVYLQKENIIDESGMPKERFSAEFPKEGPSILRIQQVVRGDSAAYFCASTWTSGMRTYEQYFGPGTRLTVT.

This rearrangement joins TRBV2 to TRBJ2-1; 7 bases are a match to TRBD2. This CDR3 has 15 amino acids. Trimming took 5 bases from V and 0 from J; bases not matched to a gene: 4. CDR1 is SNHLY, CDR2 FYNNEI, per germline. The CDR3 reads CASSPLARSYNEQFF. The CDR3 nucleotides are TGTGCCAGCAGTCCACTAGCGCGCTCCTACAATGAGCAGTTCTTC. The full variable domain, with the rest looked up from reference TRBV2 and TRBJ2-1, is EPEVTQTPSHQVTQMGQEVILRCVPISNHLYFYWYRQILGQKVEFLVSFYNNEISEKSEIFDDQFSVERPDGSNFTLKIRSTKLEDSAMYFCASSPLARSYNEQFFGPGTRLTVL.

The chain joins TRBV6-4 to TRBJ1-6, with 8 positions matching TRBD1. The germline V gene encodes CDR1 MRHNA and CDR2 SNTAGT. With 5 bases clipped from V and 7 bases from J, the junction kept 1 base outside the gene matches. The CDR3 contains 13 residues. The CDR3 loop reads CASSQGANSPLHF. The CDR3, as DNA: TGTGCCAGCAGTCAGGGGGCGAATTCACCCCTCCACTTT.

The V gene is TRBV6-6, the J gene TRBJ2-7, with D hard to call. Germline V gives CDR1 MNHNY, CDR2 SVGAGI (reference sequence). V dropped 2 bases and J dropped 7 bases, with 6 bases sitting between them. The CDR3 loop spans 11 amino acids. The CDR3 sequence is CASSYGGEQYF. CDR3 sequence (DNA): TGTGCCAGCAGTTACGGTGGAGAGCAGTACTTC.